A selection of T cell receptor beta chains follows, all from one sample in a study of OX40 agonist ivuxolimab in advanced cancers. Sequencing was performed with immunoSEQ multiplex PCR; in TCRdb, only in-frame clones are kept and a portion is missing. The profile shows 65,000 to 70,000 clones, around 83% of them singletons. Specimen: CD4+ or CD8+ T cells sorted from blood, collected in a trial of the OX40 agonist ivuxolimab. The receptor source for this set is an adult with an advanced solid tumor such as melanoma, head and neck, liver or kidney cancer. The CDR3 runs from the conserved cysteine through the conserved F or W. Fields, in order: J gene, clone size, D gene, V gene, CDR3 DNA, CDR3 protein. D genes are given only for firm matches. Size values are once, few and many counts, or a class for expanded clones, and some rows have none.

j_call: TRBJ1-3
clone_size: .
d_call: .
v_call: TRBV5-1
cdr3_nt: TGCGCCAGCAGCTTGGTCCCATCCCTCGGATCAGGAAACACCATATATTTT
cdr3_aa: CASSLVPSLGSGNTIYF

j_call: TRBJ2-1
clone_size: .
d_call: .
v_call: TRBV6-5
cdr3_nt: TGTGCCAGCAGTTACTCGGGCCAGGGGAATAATGAGCAGTTCTTC
cdr3_aa: CASSYSGQGNNEQFF

j_call: TRBJ1-3
clone_size: .
d_call: .
v_call: TRBV18
cdr3_nt: TGTGCCAGCTCACCACCTCGGGACACTGGAAACACCATATATTTT
cdr3_aa: CASSPPRDTGNTIYF

j_call: TRBJ1-1
clone_size: .
d_call: .
v_call: TRBV7-8
cdr3_nt: TGTGCCAGCAGCTTCCAAGAGAACACTGAAGCTTTCTTT
cdr3_aa: CASSFQENTEAFF

j_call: TRBJ2-7
clone_size: .
d_call: TRBD2
v_call: TRBV4-3
cdr3_nt: TGCGCCAGCAGCACCGAGCGGGGTCCCCCCTACGAGCAGTACTTC
cdr3_aa: CASSTERGPPYEQYF

j_call: TRBJ1-5
clone_size: few
d_call: .
v_call: TRBV19
cdr3_nt: TGTGCCAGTAGTAGACTCAGCAGAGGGAGCAATCAGCCCCAGCATTTT
cdr3_aa: CASSRLSRGSNQPQHF

j_call: TRBJ1-4
clone_size: .
d_call: .
v_call: TRBV6-1
cdr3_nt: TGTGCCAGCAACTTTCGGGCAGGACTTAATGAAAAACTGTTTTTT
cdr3_aa: CASNFRAGLNEKLFF

j_call: TRBJ1-1
clone_size: once
d_call: .
v_call: TRBV29-1
cdr3_nt: TGCAGCGTTGTTCTCCACCGGGAGACTGAAGCTTTCTTT
cdr3_aa: CSVVLHRETEAFF

j_call: TRBJ1-2
clone_size: .
d_call: .
v_call: TRBV28
cdr3_nt: TGTGCCAGCAGTTCCCTGTTGAGGGGCTACACCTTC
cdr3_aa: CASSSLLRGYTF

j_call: TRBJ2-1
clone_size: .
d_call: .
v_call: TRBV18
cdr3_nt: TGTGCCAGCTCACCACCAGCAGGCGTCAATGAGCAGTTCTTC
cdr3_aa: CASSPPAGVNEQFF

j_call: TRBJ1-4
clone_size: .
d_call: .
v_call: TRBV5-4
cdr3_nt: TGTGCCAGCAGTATGATCCCGGGGGAAAAACTGTTTTTT
cdr3_aa: CASSMIPGEKLFF

j_call: TRBJ1-2
clone_size: once
d_call: TRBD1
v_call: TRBV30
cdr3_nt: TGTGCCTGGAGTGGAGGGGGCGATGGCTACACCTTC
cdr3_aa: CAWSGGGDGYTF

j_call: TRBJ1-1
clone_size: .
d_call: .
v_call: TRBV11-2
cdr3_nt: TGTGCCAGCAGCCCTCGGCGCGGAGATGGTGAAGCTTTCTTT
cdr3_aa: CASSPRRGDGEAFF

j_call: TRBJ2-1
clone_size: .
d_call: TRBD2
v_call: TRBV7-2
cdr3_nt: TGTGCCAGCAGCTTAACGTGGCTAGCGGGAGATAGTCTGTTCTTC
cdr3_aa: CASSLTWLAGDSLFF

j_call: TRBJ2-7
clone_size: .
d_call: .
v_call: TRBV19
cdr3_nt: TGTGCCATCCTACAAAGCTACGAGCAGTACTTC
cdr3_aa: CAILQSYEQYF

j_call: TRBJ2-1
clone_size: .
d_call: .
v_call: TRBV7-2
cdr3_nt: TGTGCCAGCAGCTTAGCATCGGTAAGCTCCTACAATGAGCAGTTCTTC
cdr3_aa: CASSLASVSSYNEQFF

j_call: TRBJ2-3
clone_size: .
d_call: .
v_call: TRBV11-2
cdr3_nt: TGTGCCAGCAGCCCCCAAGCTTGGGGGGGCTTAGATACGCAGTATTTT
cdr3_aa: CASSPQAWGGLDTQYF

j_call: TRBJ2-5
clone_size: .
d_call: TRBD2
v_call: TRBV6-1
cdr3_nt: TGTGCCAGCATGGGAGGGAAGCGGGGACAAGAGACCCAGTACTTC
cdr3_aa: CASMGGKRGQETQYF

j_call: TRBJ2-3
clone_size: .
d_call: .
v_call: TRBV4-1
cdr3_nt: TGCGCCAGCAGCCAGGCCGGGACGGCTTATAGCACAGATACGCAGTATTTT
cdr3_aa: CASSQAGTAYSTDTQYF

j_call: TRBJ1-2
clone_size: .
d_call: TRBD1
v_call: TRBV28
cdr3_nt: TGTGCCAGCAGCTCTCGGGGACAGGGGGCCGTCGGCTACACCTTC
cdr3_aa: CASSSRGQGAVGYTF

j_call: TRBJ1-2
clone_size: few
d_call: .
v_call: TRBV6-1
cdr3_nt: TGTGCCAGCAGTGAGACCGGGACAAACGTCGCCTATGGCTACACCTTC
cdr3_aa: CASSETGTNVAYGYTF

j_call: TRBJ1-2
clone_size: .
d_call: .
v_call: TRBV5-8
cdr3_nt: TGTGCCAGCAGCCCGATGCGGTATGGCTACACCTTC
cdr3_aa: CASSPMRYGYTF

j_call: TRBJ1-2
clone_size: .
d_call: .
v_call: TRBV27
cdr3_nt: TGTGCCAGCAGTTTATCGTGGCAGGCAAACTATGGCTACACCTTC
cdr3_aa: CASSLSWQANYGYTF

j_call: TRBJ2-7
clone_size: .
d_call: TRBD2
v_call: TRBV27
cdr3_nt: TGTGCCAGCAGTTTTGTAACCGGGACTAGGGCCTACGAGCAGTACTTC
cdr3_aa: CASSFVTGTRAYEQYF

j_call: TRBJ1-5
clone_size: few
d_call: .
v_call: TRBV6-6
cdr3_nt: TGTGCCAGCAGTTCCCCCCGGTGGGGTGGCAATCAGCCCCAGCATTTT
cdr3_aa: CASSSPRWGGNQPQHF

j_call: TRBJ2-7
clone_size: once
d_call: .
v_call: TRBV30
cdr3_nt: TGTGCCTGGGCACAGGGTCGGTACGAGCAGTACTTC
cdr3_aa: CAWAQGRYEQYF

j_call: TRBJ1-1
clone_size: .
d_call: .
v_call: TRBV27
cdr3_nt: TGTGCCAGCAGTCCCCATTTCAGGAACACTGAAGCTTTCTTT
cdr3_aa: CASSPHFRNTEAFF

j_call: TRBJ1-2
clone_size: .
d_call: .
v_call: TRBV28
cdr3_nt: TGTGCCAGCAGTTTCGGAAACTCCGTACGAGGCTACACCTTC
cdr3_aa: CASSFGNSVRGYTF

j_call: TRBJ1-2
clone_size: .
d_call: .
v_call: TRBV2
cdr3_nt: TGTGCCAGCAAGCTGGGACTTAGTTATGGCTACACCTTC
cdr3_aa: CASKLGLSYGYTF

j_call: TRBJ1-1
clone_size: .
d_call: .
v_call: TRBV14
cdr3_nt: TGTGCCAGCAGCCACGTCGGGAGGATCACTGAAGCTTTCTTT
cdr3_aa: CASSHVGRITEAFF

j_call: TRBJ1-3
clone_size: .
d_call: .
v_call: TRBV19
cdr3_nt: TGTGCCAGTAGTGCATGGACAGCTGGAAACACCATATATTTT
cdr3_aa: CASSAWTAGNTIYF

j_call: TRBJ1-3
clone_size: .
d_call: .
v_call: TRBV4-1
cdr3_nt: TGCGCCAGCAGCCAACCCGGGCCAACGACGAACACCATATATTTT
cdr3_aa: CASSQPGPTTNTIYF

j_call: TRBJ1-2
clone_size: .
d_call: .
v_call: TRBV7-8
cdr3_nt: TGTGCCAGCAGCTTAAGACGGGTTTCTAACTATGGCTACACCTTC
cdr3_aa: CASSLRRVSNYGYTF

j_call: TRBJ2-1
clone_size: few
d_call: TRBD2
v_call: TRBV19
cdr3_nt: TGTGCCAGTAGTACACTGGCGGGAGGAAACAATGAGCAGTTCTTC
cdr3_aa: CASSTLAGGNNEQFF

j_call: TRBJ2-1
clone_size: .
d_call: TRBD2
v_call: TRBV9
cdr3_nt: TGTGCCAGCAGCGGGGGGCTCGGGACTAGCGGGAGTAGGTACAATGAGCAGTTCTTC
cdr3_aa: CASSGGLGTSGSRYNEQFF

j_call: TRBJ2-1
clone_size: .
d_call: .
v_call: TRBV5-4
cdr3_nt: TGTGCCAGCAGCCCGACCACAGCAGGAAGCTCCTACAATGAGCAGTTCTTC
cdr3_aa: CASSPTTAGSSYNEQFF

j_call: TRBJ2-7
clone_size: .
d_call: .
v_call: TRBV5-1
cdr3_nt: TGCGCCAGCAGCTTAGACAGATACGAGCAGTACTTC
cdr3_aa: CASSLDRYEQYF

j_call: TRBJ1-4
clone_size: .
d_call: .
v_call: TRBV20-1
cdr3_nt: TGCATCGCATCGGGTAATGAAAAACTGTTTTTT
cdr3_aa: CIASGNEKLFF

j_call: TRBJ2-7
clone_size: .
d_call: .
v_call: TRBV7-9
cdr3_nt: TGTGCCAGCAGCTTAGCGTCAGGGAGGACCTACGAGCAGTACTTC
cdr3_aa: CASSLASGRTYEQYF

j_call: TRBJ1-6
clone_size: .
d_call: .
v_call: TRBV19
cdr3_nt: TGTGCCAGTAGTTTTGGTCTCAATTCACCCCTCCACTTT
cdr3_aa: CASSFGLNSPLHF

j_call: TRBJ1-1
clone_size: .
d_call: .
v_call: TRBV15
cdr3_nt: TGTGCCACCAGCAGAGAAGGATACACTGAAGCTTTCTTT
cdr3_aa: CATSREGYTEAFF

j_call: TRBJ2-1
clone_size: .
d_call: TRBD2
v_call: TRBV4-2
cdr3_nt: TGTGCCAGCAGCCAAGCTGCCGGGACTACGAACAATGAGCAGTTCTTC
cdr3_aa: CASSQAAGTTNNEQFF

j_call: TRBJ2-7
clone_size: .
d_call: .
v_call: TRBV9
cdr3_nt: TGTGCCAGCAGCGCGCATCAGGATACGTCCTACGAGCAGTACTTC
cdr3_aa: CASSAHQDTSYEQYF